The sequence of this T cell receptor (beta chain) was determined in a study of blood T cell repertoires in COVID-19. As for the study in general: Both acute and convalescent COVID-19 samples were obtained from the United States, Italy and Spain. The analysed material was cDNA or gDNA that came from T cells, B-cell-depleted T cells, or PBMCs.

TCRdb keeps only in-frame clones here, not all; method: immunoSEQ multiplex PCR. The sample holds around 250,000 clones; 91% are singletons and the top ten take more than 1%. CDR1 SGHNT and CDR2 YYREEE come from the germline V gene (reference sequence). V was pared by 0 bases and J by 5 bases, with 9 bases between. This CDR3 has 15 residues. Sequencing input: PBMCs or T cells enriched from blood (not recorded which). This TCR derives from a human donor in a cohort exposed to, infected with or recovered from COVID-19 (not recorded which). The donor label of this sample is uncertain. The chain recombines TRBV5-4 with TRBJ1-6; weak D call: TRBD1 (6 bases). The CDR3 spells CASSLGTGNNSPLHF. CDR3 bases: TGTGCCAGCAGCTTGGGAACAGGGAATAATTCACCCCTCCACTTT.